This T cell receptor (beta chain) came from a study of blood T cell repertoires in COVID-19. Method: immunoSEQ multiplex PCR; TCRdb's copy keeps in-frame clones and lacks some. The repertoire consists of about 330,000 clones, with 92% occurring once and the leading ten covering 18%. The clonotype originates from a woman aged 30 to 39 who had recovered from COVID-19. Sequencing used PBMCs or T cells enriched from blood (not recorded which).

CDR3 bases: TGTGCCAGCAGCCCCCACGGCGGCAGGGTAGGGAAGCCCCAGCATTTT. The encoded protein is CASSPHGGRVGKPQHF. The chain recombines TRBV7-3 with TRBJ1-5; a possible D gene is TRBD1 (5 bases). The CDR3 is 16 residues long. V shed 5 bases and J shed 8 bases, with 22 bases lying between them. The germline gives CDR1 SGHTA, CDR2 FQGTGA.